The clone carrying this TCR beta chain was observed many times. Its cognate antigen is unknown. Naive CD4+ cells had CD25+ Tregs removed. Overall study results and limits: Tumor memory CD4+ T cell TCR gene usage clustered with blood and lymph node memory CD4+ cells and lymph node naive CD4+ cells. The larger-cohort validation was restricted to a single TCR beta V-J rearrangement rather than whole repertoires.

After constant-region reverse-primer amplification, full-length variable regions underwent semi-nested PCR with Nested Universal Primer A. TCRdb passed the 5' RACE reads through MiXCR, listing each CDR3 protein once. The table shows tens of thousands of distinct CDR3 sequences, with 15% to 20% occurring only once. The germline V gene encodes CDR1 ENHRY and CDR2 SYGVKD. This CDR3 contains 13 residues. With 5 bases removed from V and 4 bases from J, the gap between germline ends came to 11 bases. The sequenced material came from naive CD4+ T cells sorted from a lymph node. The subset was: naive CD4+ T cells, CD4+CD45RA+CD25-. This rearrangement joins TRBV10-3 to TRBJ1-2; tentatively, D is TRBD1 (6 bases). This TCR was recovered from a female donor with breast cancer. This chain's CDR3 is CAISQGMGYGYTF. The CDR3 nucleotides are TGTGCCATCAGTCAGGGGATGGGCTATGGCTACACCTTC.